This T cell receptor beta chain was profiled in a study of glioma-infiltrating T cells. Using RNA template, CDR3s of TCR alpha and beta were amplified with iRepertoire arm-PCR. TCRdb called the multiplex PCR reads again in MiXCR, with one record for every CDR3 protein. The table has a few hundred thousand distinct CDR3 sequences, around 45% seen once. Trimming shortened V by 6 bases and J by 5 bases, and 14 bases separated the two germline ends. Germline V gene sequence: CDR1 MNHNS, CDR2 SASEGT. This CDR3 spans 14 amino acids. As for this clonotype: Lacking the conserved final phenylalanine or tryptophan, this CDR3 likely reflects a read error.

The sequence derives from a human donor with low-grade glioma or glioblastoma, undergoing nonglioma brain surgery, or in good health (not recorded which). Sequenced material: glioma tissue, nonneoplastic brain tissue, or PBMCs (not recorded which). The rearrangement uses TRBV6-1 and TRBJ2-1, with no clear D. CDR3 sequence reads: CASSVATTNNEQFI. Here the CDR3 DNA reads TGTGCCAGCAGCGTAGCTACGACGAACAATGAGCAGTTCATC.